Listed below are T cell receptor beta chains from one sample, sequenced in a study of blood T cell repertoires in COVID-19. Clones were sequenced by immunoSEQ multiplex PCR, and TCRdb holds only the in-frame ones, with some missing. Here the sample spans 380,000 or so clones, approximately 77% being singletons. Specimen: peripheral blood. These receptors were collected from a human donor with acute or convalescent COVID-19. The donor label of this sample is uncertain. Each CDR3 is given with its conserved first and last residue. Fields, in order: CDR3 DNA, CDR3 protein, clone size, J gene, D gene, V gene. The D gene is left open where the match is weak. Rows may omit the clone size; those that give it use once, few, many or a size class.

CDR3 DNA: TGTGCCAGCAGCTCGCCGGGACTAGCCAAAAACATTCAGTACTTC
CDR3 protein: CASSSPGLAKNIQYF
clone size: -
J gene: TRBJ2-4
D gene: -
V gene: TRBV11-2

CDR3 DNA: TGTGCCAGCAGTGAGGGGGACAGGGGGCATGCAGATACGCAGTATTTT
CDR3 protein: CASSEGDRGHADTQYF
clone size: -
J gene: TRBJ2-3
D gene: TRBD1
V gene: TRBV25-1

CDR3 DNA: TGTGCCATCAGTAAAACAGACAGGAGCACAGATACGCAGTATTTT
CDR3 protein: CAISKTDRSTDTQYF
clone size: -
J gene: TRBJ2-3
D gene: -
V gene: TRBV10-3

CDR3 DNA: TGTGCCAGCAGCCCTTCACCCCTCACAGGGGGCTCTGGCTACACCTTC
CDR3 protein: CASSPSPLTGGSGYTF
clone size: -
J gene: TRBJ1-2
D gene: TRBD1
V gene: TRBV5-5

CDR3 DNA: TGCAGCGTCGAAAAAATGGGCGAAGCTTTCTTT
CDR3 protein: CSVEKMGEAFF
clone size: -
J gene: TRBJ1-1
D gene: -
V gene: TRBV29-1

CDR3 DNA: TGCGCCAGCAGCTTGAGTGGCCTGGGGGCAAGCTACACCTTC
CDR3 protein: CASSLSGLGASYTF
clone size: -
J gene: TRBJ1-2
D gene: -
V gene: TRBV5-1

CDR3 DNA: TGTGCCAGCGCTCTTTTACAGGGATCCCAGCATTTT
CDR3 protein: CASALLQGSQHF
clone size: -
J gene: TRBJ1-5
D gene: -
V gene: TRBV2

CDR3 DNA: TGTGCCAGCCTATCTCCGGGCGGGAGGGCCAATGAGCAGTTCTTC
CDR3 protein: CASLSPGGRANEQFF
clone size: -
J gene: TRBJ2-1
D gene: TRBD2
V gene: TRBV18

CDR3 DNA: TGTGCCAGCTCAACACGACAGGGGAGCACTGAAGCTTTCTTT
CDR3 protein: CASSTRQGSTEAFF
clone size: few
J gene: TRBJ1-1
D gene: TRBD1
V gene: TRBV18

CDR3 DNA: TGTGCCAGCAGCTTAGCAGGGGTGACGACCCAGCATTTT
CDR3 protein: CASSLAGVTTQHF
clone size: -
J gene: TRBJ1-5
D gene: -
V gene: TRBV7-2

CDR3 DNA: TGTGCCAGCAGTGAAACAGGGAATCAGCCCCAGCATTTT
CDR3 protein: CASSETGNQPQHF
clone size: -
J gene: TRBJ1-5
D gene: -
V gene: TRBV6-1

CDR3 DNA: TGCGCCAGCAGCTGGACAACAGGGGATCACGGCTACACCTTC
CDR3 protein: CASSWTTGDHGYTF
clone size: -
J gene: TRBJ1-2
D gene: TRBD1
V gene: TRBV5-1

CDR3 DNA: TGTGCCATCAGTGATCTAGGCACAGATACGCAGTATTTT
CDR3 protein: CAISDLGTDTQYF
clone size: -
J gene: TRBJ2-3
D gene: -
V gene: TRBV10-3